This TCR beta chain was sequenced during a study of cytomegalovirus exposure and HLA in healthy donors. Overall study results and limits: Most TCR sequences showed up rarely, but some public TCRs showed up in many donors.

Use of 60 Vbeta and 13 Jbeta primers characterized the PCR. The repertoire was sequenced with immunoSEQ multiplex PCR; TCRdb's copy has only in-frame clones and lacks some. The table shows 150,000 or so clones, with roughly 74% occurring only once. In the case of this clone: No antigen is known for it.

The sequenced material came from PBMCs. The TCR comes from a male donor in good health and CMV-seronegative.

DNA for the CDR3: TGCAGCGTTGAAGGCAGGGGCGGACGCGAGCAGTACTTC. This sequence encodes CSVEGRGGREQYF. The rearrangement links TRBV29-1 to TRBJ2-7, with D maybe TRBD1 (6 bases). In germline, CDR1 is SQVTM, CDR2 ANQGSEA. This CDR3 region has 13 residues. Trimming took 1 base from V and 6 from J, leaving 13 bases between them.